Below, one T cell receptor beta chain is given with its context. The data were taken from a study of T cell changes during pregnancy in multiple sclerosis. The germline V gene has CDR1 SGHRS and CDR2 YFSETQ. The CDR3 extends over 15 amino acids. V shed 0 bases and J 5 bases; nucleotides not matched to a gene: 7. TCRdb keeps only in-frame clones here, not all; method: immunoSEQ multiplex PCR. The data show tens of thousands of clones, with 90% to 95% seen just once and approximately 0.39% held by the top ten. The V gene is TRBV5-1, the J gene TRBJ2-7; 8 nucleotides match TRBD2. This TCR was recovered from a female donor with multiple sclerosis, enrolled in a pregnancy study. The input for sequencing was CD4+ T cells from peripheral blood mononuclear cells, taken after pregnancy. The CDR3 region has the DNA TGCGCCAGCAGCTTGGACCGGCCGGGAGGGGACGAGCAGTACTTC. Amino acids: CASSLDRPGGDEQYF. The full variable domain, in which reference TRBV5-1 and TRBJ2-7 provide the parts outside the CDR3, is KAGVTQTPRYLIKTRGQQVTLSCSPISGHRSVSWYQQTPGQGLQFLFEYFSETQRNKGNFPGRFSGRQFSNSRSEMNVSTLELGDSALYLCASSLDRPGGDEQYFGPGTRLTVT.